This T cell receptor beta chain comes out of a study of beta chain features in type 1 diabetes. Study-wide background: All samples combined gave over 100 million sorted cells for examination.

Expressed TCRB transcripts were sequenced because the entire RNA isolate underwent reverse transcription. Assay: immunoSEQ multiplex PCR; the TCRdb copy retains only in-frame clones and omits some. The sample carries around 250,000 clones, 25% to 35% recorded once. Donors contributed one heparinised blood draw apiece, averaging about 110 mL. The CDR3 contains 15 residues. Germline assignment: CDR1 ENHRY and CDR2 SYGVKD. The V end lost 3 bases, the J end lost 6 bases, and 15 bases lay between the germline ends. The receptor was derived from a man aged 30-40 years in good health. V usage is TRBV10-3 and J usage is TRBJ2-1, with D possibly matching TRBD2 (5 bases). Sequencing was done on a sample of central memory CD4+ T cells from blood. This chain's CDR3 is CAISDGVGPRNEQFF. The CDR3 bases are TGTGCCATCAGTGACGGGGTCGGCCCGCGCAATGAGCAGTTCTTC.